This TCR beta chain comes out of a study of T cell repertoires in ileal Crohn's disease. General study findings and limits: Endoscopic recurrence occurred in every patient whose clonality exceeded 26.8%.

The CDR3 covers 14 residues. Germline assignment: CDR1 SGHNT and CDR2 YYREEE (reference sequence). V lost 0 bases, J lost 6 bases, and 3 bases stayed unmatched. Concerning this clone: Its cognate antigen is unknown.

Repertoires were generated with immunoSEQ multiplex PCR, while TCRdb's copy carries only in-frame clones and drops some. The sample shows 5,500 to 8,500 clones, under 75% of them seen only once. Sequencing was done on a sample of ileal tissue. This chain links TRBV5-4 with TRBJ1-5; 7 positions agree with TRBD1. This clonotype was obtained from an adult with Crohn's disease. CDR3: CASSLEGASQPQHF. Here the CDR3 DNA reads TGTGCCAGCAGCTTGGAGGGGGCCAGTCAGCCCCAGCATTTT.